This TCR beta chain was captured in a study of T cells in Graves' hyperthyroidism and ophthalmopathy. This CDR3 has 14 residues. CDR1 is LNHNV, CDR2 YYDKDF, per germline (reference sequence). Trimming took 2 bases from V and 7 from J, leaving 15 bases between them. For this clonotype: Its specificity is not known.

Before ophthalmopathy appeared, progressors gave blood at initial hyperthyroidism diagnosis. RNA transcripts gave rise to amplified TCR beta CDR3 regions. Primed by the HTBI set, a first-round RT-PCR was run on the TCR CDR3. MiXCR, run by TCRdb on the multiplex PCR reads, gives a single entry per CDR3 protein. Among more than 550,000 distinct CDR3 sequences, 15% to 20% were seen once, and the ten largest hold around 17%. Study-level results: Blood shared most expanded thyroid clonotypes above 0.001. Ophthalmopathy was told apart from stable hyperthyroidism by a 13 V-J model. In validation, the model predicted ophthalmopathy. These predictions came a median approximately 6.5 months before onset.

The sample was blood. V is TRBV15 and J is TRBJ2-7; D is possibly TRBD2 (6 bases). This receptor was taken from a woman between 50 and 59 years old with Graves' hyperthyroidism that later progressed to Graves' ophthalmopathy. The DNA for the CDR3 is TGTGCCACCAGCAGATGGGACTTAAAGGGGGAGCAGTACTTC. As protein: CATSRWDLKGEQYF.